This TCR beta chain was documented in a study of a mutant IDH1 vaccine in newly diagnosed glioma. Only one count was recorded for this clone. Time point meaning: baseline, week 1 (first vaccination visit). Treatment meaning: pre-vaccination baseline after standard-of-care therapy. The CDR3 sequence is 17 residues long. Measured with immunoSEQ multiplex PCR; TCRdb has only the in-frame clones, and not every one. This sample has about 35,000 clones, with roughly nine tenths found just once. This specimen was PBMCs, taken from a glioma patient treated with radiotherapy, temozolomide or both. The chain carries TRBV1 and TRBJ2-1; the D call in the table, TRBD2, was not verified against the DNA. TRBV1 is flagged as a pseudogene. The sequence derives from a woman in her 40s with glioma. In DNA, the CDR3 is TGCACCAGCGGGCCCGAGCCCGGGACTAGCGGACACAATGAGCAGTTCTTC. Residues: CTSGPEPGTSGHNEQFF.